This is a list of T cell receptor beta chains from one sample in a study of regulatory T cells in long-lasting Graves disease. TCRdb passed the multiplex PCR reads through MiXCR, listing each CDR3 protein once. The sample shows roughly 420,000 distinct CDR3 sequences, around 17% of them seen only once. This same sample was also taken into another study, of T cells in Graves' hyperthyroidism and ophthalmopathy.

Specimen: peripheral blood mononuclear cells (PBMCs), collected at new diagnosis, from a patient treated with antithyroid drugs. The receptors were sampled from a woman in her 30s with Graves disease. Both conserved end residues are part of each CDR3. Fields, in order: D gene, clone size, J gene, V gene, CDR3 protein, CDR3 DNA. A D gene is named only where the DNA matches it firmly. Where a row states a size, it is once, few, many or the class of an expanded clone; other rows omit it.

>-|few|TRBJ2-7|TRBV30
CAWRKKGTYEQYF
TGTGCCTGGAGGAAGAAAGGGACCTACGAGCAGTACTTC
>TRBD2|many|TRBJ2-1|TRBV3-1
CASLAGGGNEQFF
TGTGCCAGTCTAGCGGGAGGTGGTAATGAGCAGTTCTTC
>TRBD2|many|TRBJ2-7|TRBV7-2
CASSPWTRSTYEQYF
TGTGCCAGCAGCCCTTGGACTAGGTCTACCTACGAGCAGTACTTC
>TRBD1|many|TRBJ1-1|TRBV10-3
CAIMGQSNTEAFF
TGTGCCATCATGGGACAGTCGAACACTGAAGCTTTCTTT
>TRBD2|many|TRBJ2-1|TRBV27
CASSAGRGSYNEQFF
TGTGCCAGCAGTGCAGGGAGGGGTTCCTACAATGAGCAGTTCTTC
>TRBD2|-|TRBJ2-7|TRBV4-1
CASSHPGGGLSEQYF
TGCGCCAGCAGCCATCCCGGGGGGGGACTAAGCGAGCAGTACTTC
>-|few|TRBJ2-7|TRBV4-1
CANSLDASYEQYF
TGCGCCAACAGCCTTGACGCCTCCTACGAGCAGTACTTC
>-|few|TRBJ1-1|TRBV9
CASSVDEGFNTEAFF
TGTGCCAGCAGCGTAGATGAGGGTTTCAACACTGAAGCTTTCTTT
>TRBD1|many|TRBJ2-7|TRBV5-4
CASSLTGTGAYEQYF
TGTGCCAGCAGCTTGACCGGGACAGGGGCCTACGAGCAGTACTTC
>-|few|TRBJ1-2|TRBV5-1
CASSPIEGSGYTF
TGCGCCAGCAGCCCCATCGAGGGGAGCGGCTACACCTTC
>-|many|TRBJ2-7|TRBV6-1
CASSEARGYEQYF
TGTGCCAGCAGTGAAGCGCGAGGCTACGAGCAGTACTTC
>-|many|TRBJ2-1|TRBV20-1
CSARGGFDNEQFF
TGCAGTGCTAGAGGTGGATTTGACAATGAGCAGTTCTTC
>-|-|TRBJ1-3|TRBV7-8
CASKQGSGNTIYF
TGTGCCAGCAAACAGGGTTCTGGAAACACCATATATTTT
>TRBD1|-|TRBJ1-6|TRBV15
CATSRTGVSPLHF
TGTGCCACCAGCAGAACAGGGGTTTCACCCCTCCACTTT
>-|many|TRBJ1-1|TRBV29-1
CSVVGGENTEAFF
TGCAGCGTTGTGGGGGGTGAGAACACTGAAGCTTTCTTT